This T cell receptor (beta chain) originates from a study of cytomegalovirus exposure and HLA in healthy donors. Study findings and constraints: In vitro assays verified that a few CMV-associated chains recognized CMV antigens specifically.

The J segment lost 6 bases and the V segment lost 0 bases, leaving 19 bases of the junction unmatched. Germline lookup yields CDR1 KGHSH and CDR2 LQKENI. This CDR3 region has 21 residues. The table came from immunoSEQ multiplex PCR; TCRdb's copy has only in-frame clones and leaves some out. The repertoire holds approximately 130,000 clones, with approximately 87% as singletons. As regards this clone: No antigen is known for it.

The TCR was taken from a woman between 25 and 40 years old in good health and CMV-seronegative. The material sequenced was PBMCs. The chain recombines TRBV18 with TRBJ2-1; TRBD2 matches 11 bases. The CDR3 bases are TGTGCCAGCTCACCACCGAAACCCCTGTGGGAGCTAGCGGGGGGCCTCAATGAGCAGTTCTTC. Translated, it gives CASSPPKPLWELAGGLNEQFF.